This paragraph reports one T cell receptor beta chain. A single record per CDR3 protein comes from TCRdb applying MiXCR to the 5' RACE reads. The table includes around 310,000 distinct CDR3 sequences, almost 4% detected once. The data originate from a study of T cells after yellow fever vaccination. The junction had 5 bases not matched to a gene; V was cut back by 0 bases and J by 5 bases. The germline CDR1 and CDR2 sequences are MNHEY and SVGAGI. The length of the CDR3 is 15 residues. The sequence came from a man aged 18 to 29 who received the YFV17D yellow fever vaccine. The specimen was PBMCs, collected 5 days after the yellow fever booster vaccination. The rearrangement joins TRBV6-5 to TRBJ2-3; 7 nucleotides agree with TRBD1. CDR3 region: CASSYSKGAVDTQYF. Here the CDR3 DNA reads TGTGCCAGCAGTTACTCGAAGGGGGCGGTAGATACGCAGTATTTT.